This T cell receptor (beta chain) was recorded in a study of T-cell reconstitution after alpha-beta-depleted transplantation in children (dated by TCRdb to 2015 to 2016). Concerning the study at large: T-cell immune reconstitution after TCRalphabeta/CD19-depleted allogeneic hematopoietic cell transplantation in children was quantitatively tracked in the study by means of TCR repertoire profiling. The paper as a whole reports these results and caveats: Over subsequent months, a decline in hyperexpanded clone frequencies was noted, and after one year, T-cell counts and TCRbeta diversity were mostly ascribed to newly produced T cells. In some patients, the high TCRbeta diversity seen at day 60 was put down to recipient T cells and intrathymic progenitors that had survived conditioning. The apparently early alphabetaT-cell count recovery about two months after transplant was reportedly dependent on only several hundred rapidly expanded clones derived from non-depleted graft cells.

The sample's treatment or condition label, decoded: allogeneic hematopoietic cell transplantation with graft depleted of TCRalphabeta T cells and CD19 B cells. The transplant recipients were children given TCRalphabeta/CD19-depleted allogeneic hematopoietic cell grafts. Cut back by 7 bases and 8 bases, the V and J ends lie 17 bases apart. The germline V gene provides CDR1 MDHEN and CDR2 SYDVKM. The CDR3 contains 14 residues, cysteine and phenylalanine counted. Here the CDR3 DNA is all that survives: 42 bases in frame from base 1. The protocol used for the library was PCR. TCRdb records Illumina HiSeq 2500 as the sequencer. TCR libraries were prepared with molecular barcoding, using unique molecular identifiers to normalize TCRbeta repertoire quantification. TCRdb ran its own pipeline on the public reads, namely fastp trimming at Q25 and MiXCR clone calling, and kept in-frame beta chains. Every distinct CDR3 protein forms one entry, paired with its most common genes and DNA. This sample comprises about 980,000 distinct CDR3 sequences, around 30% of them detected only once. Roughly 27% of the sample rests with the top ten.

Details on this clonotype: It lacks a known antigen. One base away there is no much larger clone; base qualities are not given.

Rearrangement joined TRBV28 to TRBJ1-4; matching of 6 bases hints at TRBD1 as the D gene. The source of this sequence is a boy under two years old who had a stem cell transplant for SCID, so the T cells may come from the graft donor. Sample: PBMCs, mostly from graft donor cells, taken 360 days after TCRalphabeta/CD19-depleted stem cell transplant. The CDR3 protein is CASKGGSVREKLFF. The sequenced DNA is TGTGCCAGCAAGGGGGGAAGCGTCCGGGAAAAACTGTTTTTT. Full variable domain (CDR3 extended with the reference TRBV28 and TRBJ1-4 proteins): DVKVTQSSRYLVKRTGEKVFLECVQDMDHENMFWYRQDPGLGLRLIYFSYDVKMKEKGDIPEGYSVSREKKERFSLILESASTNQTSMYLCASKGGSVREKLFFGSGTQLSVL.